This TCR beta chain derives from a study of blood T cell repertoires in COVID-19. The V gene's germline CDR1 is SGHRS and CDR2 YFSETQ. Trimming shortened V by 0 bases and J by 1 base, and 16 bases separated the two germline ends. The CDR3 consists of 18 residues. Method: immunoSEQ multiplex PCR; TCRdb's copy keeps in-frame clones and lacks some. The profile shows about 400,000 clones, approximately 86% of them singletons. Sequencing was performed on peripheral blood. This chain links TRBV5-1 with TRBJ1-4; D gene ambiguous. This receptor was taken from a human donor in a cohort sampled during active COVID-19. The DNA of the CDR3 is TGCGCCAGCAGCTTGGGCGGCTCACTCACTATAACTAATGAAAAACTGTTTTTT. Translated: CASSLGGSLTITNEKLFF.